These 24 T cell receptor beta chains were sequenced from one sample in a study of spatial heterogeneity in lung cancer (dated by TCRdb to the late 2010s). The sample's time point label is to be understood as: sample taken at primary tumor resection. For TCR sequencing, whole RNA was extracted from tumor and nontumor lung tissue, or from cryopreserved PBMC samples, and no cell sorting was done. Libraries were constructed by 5' RACE. TCRdb shows the sequencer as NextSeq 500. TCRdb trimmed the raw reads at Q25, called clones with MiXCR and kept productive beta chains. Entries are consolidated by CDR3 protein sequence, retaining the most common genes and DNA. In all, the sample holds about 45,000 distinct CDR3 sequences, and roughly 15% of those were seen once. Around three fifths of the sample is held by the ten biggest clonotypes. Sequenced material: PBMCs, taken at surgery. The receptors were sampled from a male donor with early-stage non-small cell lung cancer.

In its sample, this clonotype was seen a few times. The chain joins TRBV5-1 to TRBJ2-6; no definite D call. The CDR3 runs to 15 residues. CDR1 and CDR2 (germline): SGHRS, YFSETQ. V gave up 0 bases and J gave up 0 bases, with 4 bases separating them. The CDR3 loop is CASSLAPSGANVLTF. For the CDR3, the DNA is TGCGCCAGCAGCTTGGCCCCCTCTGGGGCCAACGTCCTGACTTTC.

Here the CDR3 reads CASSWTGGIGNSPLHF. Written as DNA, the CDR3 is TGTGCCAGCAGTTGGACAGGGGGAATAGGCAATTCACCCCTCCACTTT. The V gene is TRBV28, the J gene TRBJ1-6, with 10 positions matching TRBD1. Germline V gene data show CDR1 as MDHEN and CDR2 as SYDVKM. CDR3 length: 16 amino acids. The trim removed 4 bases at V and 7 bases at J, leaving 7 bases unmatched. The full variable domain, rest sourced from reference TRBV28 and TRBJ1-6, is DVKVTQSSRYLVKRTGEKVFLECVQDMDHENMFWYRQDPGLGLRLIYFSYDVKMKEKGDIPEGYSVSREKKERFSLILESASTNQTSMYLCASSWTGGIGNSPLHFGNGTRLTVT.

Turning to this clonotype: An end of the junction does not agree with germline; a read error may underlie this. The chain links TRBV20-1 to TRBJ2-7; D is perhaps TRBD1 (6 bases). There are 14 residues in the CDR3. CDR1 DFQATT and CDR2 SNEGSKA come from the germline V gene (reference sequence). The CDR3 coding sequence is TGCAGTGCTGGAGAACAGGGTTTAGGCTACGAGCAGTACTTC. Protein sequence: CSAGEQGLGYEQYF.

This chain uses TRBV7-2 with TRBJ2-3; D may be TRBD2 (6 bases). The germline gives CDR1 SGHTA, CDR2 FQGNSA. This CDR3 comprises 15 residues. Trimming removed 5 bases at V and 4 bases at J, with 16 bases between. This CDR3 is CASSRRREMADTQYF. In DNA form, the CDR3 reads TGTGCCAGCAGCCGCAGACGGGAGATGGCAGATACGCAGTATTTT.

This chain uses TRBV28 with TRBJ2-4; D uncertain. The CDR3 loop spans 12 amino acids. CDR1 MDHEN and CDR2 SYDVKM come from the germline V gene. Trimming pared 2 bases from V and 1 base from J, leaving 0 bases between. In DNA form, the CDR3 reads TGTGCCAGCAGTTTAGCCAAAAACATTCAGTACTTC. Amino acid sequence: CASSLAKNIQYF.

This clonotype has just a few counts. This chain uses TRBV7-9 with TRBJ2-3, with TRBD1 matching 10 bases. V shed 4 bases, J shed 3 bases, and the junction held 13 bases outside the gene matches. CDR3 size: 18 residues. Looked up from germline, CDR1 is SEHNR and CDR2 is FQNEAQ (reference sequence). CDR3 loop: CASSSPSDRGIGTDTQYF. CDR3 DNA: TGTGCCAGCAGCTCACCCTCGGACAGGGGGATAGGAACAGATACGCAGTATTTT.

This clonotype came up many times. CDR3 amino acids: CASSLLRQRQETQYF. The CDR3 DNA reads as TGTGCCAGCAGCTTACTTCGACAGCGTCAAGAGACCCAGTACTTC. This chain links TRBV7-6 with TRBJ2-5, with a weak D call TRBD1 (5 bases). This CDR3 is 15 amino acids long. The germline CDR1 and CDR2 sequences are SGHVS and FNYEAQ. V was shortened by 2 bases and J by 2 bases, with 12 bases between the two germline ends.

The rearrangement uses TRBV6-4 and TRBJ2-3; D perhaps matches TRBD1 (6 bases). Germline CDR1 and CDR2: MRHNA and SNTAGT. The CDR3 is made up of 14 amino acids. V shed 5 bases and J shed 1 base, with 10 bases lying between them. The CDR3 DNA is TGTGCCAGCAGTCCGGGACACGGCACAGATACGCAGTATTTT. It specifies CASSPGHGTDTQYF.

This clonotype was seen ten or more times. The gene calls are TRBV14 and TRBJ2-1; D gene uncertain. Germline CDR1 is SGHDN and CDR2 is FVKESK. This CDR3 has 11 residues. The ends were cut back, 3 bases at V and 6 bases at J, with 3 bases in the middle. CDR3 nucleotides: TGTGCCAGCAGCCAGACCAATGAGCAGTTCTTC. Its protein product is CASSQTNEQFF.

This chain links TRBV7-9 with TRBJ1-4; a weak D match, TRBD1 (6 bases). Trimming cost V 0 bases and J 8 bases, with 13 bases left between them. Germline CDR1 SEHNR, CDR2 FQNEAQ (reference sequence). The CDR3 spans 15 residues. The CDR3 is CASSLAAGAREKLFF. In nucleotides, the CDR3 is TGTGCCAGCAGCTTAGCAGCAGGGGCAAGAGAAAAACTGTTTTTT.

The chain is built from TRBV12-3 or TRBV12-4 and TRBJ2-3; D is ambiguous. V lost 7 bases to trimming and J lost 0 bases, with 8 bases between them. This CDR3 is 13 amino acids long. The CDR3 region has the DNA TGTGCCAGCACGCAGTCTAGCACAGATACGCAGTATTTT. Residues: CASTQSSTDTQYF.

This clonotype was found a few times. This chain uses TRBV12-3 or TRBV12-4 with TRBJ2-2; D might be TRBD1 (6 bases). Trimming pared 3 bases from V and 3 bases from J, leaving 11 bases between. CDR3 length: 15 residues. CDR3 protein: CASSFRTDYTGELFF. As DNA, the CDR3 is TGTGCCAGCAGTTTCAGGACAGACTACACCGGGGAGCTGTTTTTT.

The genes are TRBV4-2 and TRBJ2-3; 9 bases match TRBD2. The CDR3 sequence is 17 residues long. The trim removed 0 bases at V and 4 bases at J, leaving 8 bases unmatched. The germline V gene encodes CDR1 LGHNA and CDR2 YNFKEQ. CDR3 protein: CASSQEVRGGYSDTQYF. The CDR3 DNA follows: TGTGCCAGCAGCCAAGAGGTGCGGGGGGGCTACTCAGATACGCAGTATTTT.

V and J are TRBV28 and TRBJ1-5; no clear D. The V gene lost 5 bases and the J gene lost 1 base, with 9 bases spanning the gap. CDR1 and CDR2 (germline): MDHEN, SYDVKM. The CDR3 covers 14 residues. Here the CDR3 DNA reads TGTGCCAGCAGTGGAGTACTGAGCAATCAGCCCCAGCATTTT. It yields the protein CASSGVLSNQPQHF.

This clonotype was seen ten or more times. V usage is TRBV10-3 and J usage is TRBJ2-3; D tentatively fits TRBD1 or TRBD2 (5 bases each). The CDR3 runs to 15 residues. Germline V CDR1 and CDR2: ENHRY, SYGVKD. Trimming shortened V by 10 bases and J by 0 bases, and 17 bases separated the two germline ends. CDR3 DNA sequence: TGTGCCACGTCCCCCCGAGGGGAAAGCACAGATACGCAGTATTTT. Its translation is CATSPRGESTDTQYF.

This clonotype was seen at least ten times. The chain recombines TRBV29-1 with TRBJ2-5; the match to TRBD2 covers 7 bases. The V gene's germline CDR1 is SQVTM and CDR2 ANQGSEA. V gave up 7 bases and J gave up 2 bases; unmatched junction bases: 10. The CDR3 runs to 14 residues. DNA for the CDR3: TGCAGCGCACTAGCGCCCTTTGGACAAGAGACCCAGTACTTC. Its translation: CSALAPFGQETQYF.

The chain is built from TRBV11-3 and TRBJ2-1; D remains ambiguous. CDR3 length: 12 amino acids. V was pared by 4 bases and J by 4 bases, with 5 bases between. Germline values: CDR1 SGHNT, CDR2 YENEEA. The CDR3 sequence: CASSSKYNEQFF. In DNA form, the CDR3 reads TGTGCCAGCAGCTCAAAGTACAATGAGCAGTTCTTC.

This clonotype was recorded a few times. This chain joins TRBV4-1 and TRBJ2-3; the D is unclear. CDR1 is MGHRA and CDR2 is YSYEKL in the germline V gene. V was cut by 0 bases and J by 6 bases, with 10 bases left in between. This CDR3 has 14 amino acids. In nucleotides, the CDR3 is TGCGCCAGCAGCCAAGATCCGGCTGGGGATACGCAGTATTTT. Translation: CASSQDPAGDTQYF.

This rearrangement joins TRBV7-9 to TRBJ2-5; D is undetermined. From germline, CDR1 is SEHNR and CDR2 FQNEAQ (reference sequence). The CDR3 sequence is 15 residues long. Trimming shortened V by 4 bases and J by 4 bases, and 16 bases separated the two germline ends. CDR3 loop: CASSSSDLFGETQYF. In DNA form, the CDR3 reads TGTGCCAGCAGCTCCTCGGACCTCTTTGGAGAGACCCAGTACTTC.

The chain recombines TRBV29-1 with TRBJ2-7, with TRBD2 identical over 9 bases. CDR3 size: 14 residues. Germline V gene sequence: CDR1 SQVTM, CDR2 ANQGSEA. Trimming cost V 6 bases and J 2 bases; bases outside gene matches: 8. The CDR3 DNA is TGCAGCGTCGGTGGGCGGGAGGGGGCCTACGAGCAGTACTTC. Translated: CSVGGREGAYEQYF.

This clonotype came up many times. The V call is TRBV14, the J call TRBJ2-2; 8 bases are a match to TRBD2. Germline CDR1 reads SGHDN; CDR2 reads FVKESK. The CDR3 has 19 amino acids. With 0 bases clipped from V and 4 bases from J, the junction kept 13 bases outside the gene matches. This CDR3 reads CASSQDPRAGVRFTGELFF. The DNA of the CDR3 is TGTGCCAGCAGCCAAGATCCGCGAGCGGGAGTGAGGTTCACCGGGGAGCTGTTTTTT. Full variable domain (outside the CDR3, taken from reference TRBV14 and TRBJ2-2): EAGVTQFPSHSVIEKGQTVTLRCDPISGHDNLYWYRRVMGKEIKFLLHFVKESKQDESGMPNNRFLAERTGGTYSTLKVQPAELEDSGVYFCASSQDPRAGVRFTGELFFGEGSRLTVL.

The sample holds many counts of this clonotype. The rearrangement links TRBV29-1 to TRBJ2-3; 10 bases match TRBD2. Per germline, CDR1 SQVTM and CDR2 ANQGSEA. This CDR3 is 14 amino acids long. V shed 3 bases, J shed 3 bases, and the junction held 3 bases outside the gene matches. The CDR3, as DNA: TGCAGCGTTGATTCTAGCGGGAGAACAGATACGCAGTATTTT. Protein product: CSVDSSGRTDTQYF.

This clonotype appeared many times. The chain employs TRBV5-4 and TRBJ2-1; D possibly corresponds to TRBD1 (5 bases). Between the trimmed V and J ends, which lost 6 bases and 5 bases, there was a span of 6 bases. The CDR3 totals 11 residues. Germline loops: CDR1 SGHNT, CDR2 YYREEE (reference sequence). In DNA, the CDR3 is TGTGCCAGCAACAGGAACAATGAGCAGTTCTTC. It translates to CASNRNNEQFF.

The rearrangement uses TRBV7-9 and TRBJ2-7, with 12 bases that match TRBD1. V lost 5 bases and J lost 8; bases outside the gene matches: 7. This CDR3 has 14 amino acids. CDR1 is SEHNR, CDR2 FQNEAQ, per germline (reference sequence). CDR3 nucleotide sequence: TGTGCCAGCAGCGCCGCGGGGACAGGGGGCAAGCAGTACTTC. Translating it yields CASSAAGTGGKQYF.